These 3 T cell receptor beta chains originate from one sample sequenced in a study of blood T cell repertoires in COVID-19. Generated by immunoSEQ multiplex PCR, the TCRdb table keeps only in-frame clones and is missing some. This table has about 69,000 clones, around 88% appearing once. Sequenced sample: peripheral blood. These receptors were taken from a man aged 35 to 55 with COVID-19, enrolled during active disease.

The chain employs TRBV11-1 and TRBJ2-5; 8 nucleotides agree with TRBD1. Unmatched junction bases numbered 5, after V lost 0 bases and J lost 2 bases. The CDR3 runs 16 residues. Looked up from germline, CDR1 is SGHAT and CDR2 is FQDESV (reference sequence). CDR3 amino acids: CASSLADRAAQETQYF. The CDR3 DNA is TGTGCCAGCAGCTTAGCGGACAGGGCCGCACAAGAGACCCAGTACTTC.

The V call is TRBV11-2, the J call TRBJ2-1; D possibly corresponds to TRBD2 (7 bases). Trimming removed 8 bases at V and 9 bases at J, with 20 bases between. CDR3 length equals 14 residues. CDR1 is SGHAT and CDR2 is FQNNGV in the germline V gene. Here the CDR3 reads CASSFGGRGSEQFF. In DNA form, the CDR3 reads TGTGCCAGCTCCTTCGGGGGGCGGGGGTCTGAGCAGTTCTTC. The full variable domain, with the rest looked up from reference TRBV11-2 and TRBJ2-1, is EAGVAQSPRYKIIEKRQSVAFWCNPISGHATLYWYQQILGQGPKLLIQFQNNGVVDDSQLPKDRFSAERLKGVDSTLKIQPAKLEDSAVYLCASSFGGRGSEQFFGPGTRLTVL.

There are a few counts of this clone. V usage is TRBV30 and J usage is TRBJ2-7, with 9 bases fitting TRBD1. This CDR3 spans 15 amino acids. CDR1 and CDR2 from the germline V gene are GTSNPN and SVGIG (reference sequence). V gave up 6 bases and J gave up 0 bases; unmatched junction bases: 9. In nucleotides, the CDR3 is TGTGCCTGCAGAGGGTTGACAGGGGGCTCCTACGAGCAGTACTTC. This gives the protein CACRGLTGGSYEQYF.